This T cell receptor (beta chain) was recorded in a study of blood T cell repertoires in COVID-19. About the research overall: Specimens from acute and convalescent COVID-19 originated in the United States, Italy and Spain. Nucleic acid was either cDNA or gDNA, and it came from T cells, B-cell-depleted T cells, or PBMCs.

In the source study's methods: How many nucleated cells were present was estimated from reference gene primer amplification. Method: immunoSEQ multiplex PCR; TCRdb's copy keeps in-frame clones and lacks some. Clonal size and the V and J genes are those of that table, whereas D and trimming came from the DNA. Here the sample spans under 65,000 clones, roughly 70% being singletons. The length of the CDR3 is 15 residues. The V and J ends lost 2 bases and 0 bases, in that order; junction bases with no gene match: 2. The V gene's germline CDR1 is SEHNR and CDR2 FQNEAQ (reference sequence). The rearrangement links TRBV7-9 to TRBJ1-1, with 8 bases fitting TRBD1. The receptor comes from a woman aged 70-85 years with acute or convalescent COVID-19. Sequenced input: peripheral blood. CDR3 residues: CASSLQGALNTEAFF. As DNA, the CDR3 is TGTGCCAGCAGCTTACAGGGGGCCCTGAACACTGAAGCTTTCTTT.